A single sample is the source of the 6 T cell receptor beta chains below, sequenced in a study of cytomegalovirus exposure and HLA in healthy donors. With 60 Vbeta and 13 Jbeta primers, the PCR was carried out. Sequenced by immunoSEQ multiplex PCR; TCRdb stores in-frame clones only, minus some. The sample lists about 140,000 clones; 70% to 75% were seen once. The sequenced material came from PBMCs. These receptors were collected from a woman aged 25 to 39 in good health and CMV-seronegative.

The V and J genes are TRBV6-1 and TRBJ2-7, with TRBD1 matching over 9 bases. The CDR3 spans 14 residues. V gave up 5 bases and J gave up 4 bases; unmatched junction bases: 6. Germline V lookup: CDR1 MNHNS, CDR2 SASEGT. The CDR3 region has the DNA TGTGCCAGCAGTCCACAGGGGGCCGCGTACGAGCAGTACTTC. Protein sequence: CASSPQGAAYEQYF.

V and J are TRBV7-9 and TRBJ2-2, with 7 bases that match TRBD2. The CDR3 runs 15 residues. J lost 5 bases, V lost 4 bases, and 7 bases had no gene match. In germline, CDR1 is SEHNR, CDR2 FQNEAQ (reference sequence). This CDR3 is CASSSTGAGTGELFF. The CDR3 DNA reads TGTGCCAGCAGCTCCACGGGAGCGGGAACCGGGGAGCTGTTTTTT.

This rearrangement joins TRBV6-1 to TRBJ1-1; weak D call: TRBD1 (5 bases). V lost 1 base, J lost 4 bases, and 16 bases lay in between. The CDR3 spans 16 residues. CDR1 is MNHNS and CDR2 is SASEGT in the germline V gene. Here the CDR3 DNA reads TGTGCCAGCAGTGAAGATGGCAGGGTTACGGGCACTGAAGCTTTCTTT. Translating it yields CASSEDGRVTGTEAFF.

The CDR3 spells CASSLDSLRGGGETQYF. CDR3 in DNA: TGTGCCAGCAGCTTAGATTCTTTACGTGGCGGTGGGGAGACCCAGTACTTC. The rearrangement uses TRBV7-2 and TRBJ2-5; no definite D call. Trimming took 1 base from V and 5 from J, leaving 20 bases between them. This CDR3 is 17 amino acids long. In germline, CDR1 is SGHTA, CDR2 FQGNSA.

V is TRBV9 and J is TRBJ2-2; possibly TRBD2 for D (6 bases). Trimming stripped 7 bases from V and 1 base from J, with 11 bases between. This CDR3 comprises 14 residues. The V gene's germline CDR1 is SGDLS and CDR2 YYNGEE. The chain's CDR3 is CASGPGVNTGELFF. The DNA of the CDR3 is TGTGCCAGCGGCCCGGGGGTGAACACCGGGGAGCTGTTTTTT.

V usage is TRBV20-1 and J usage is TRBJ2-7, with D perhaps matching TRBD2 (5 bases). There are 11 residues in the CDR3. Germline CDR1 and CDR2: DFQATT and SNEGSKA (reference sequence). This CDR3 is CRAGRDFEQYF. CDR3 nucleotides: TGCAGGGCAGGACGGGATTTCGAGCAGTACTTC.